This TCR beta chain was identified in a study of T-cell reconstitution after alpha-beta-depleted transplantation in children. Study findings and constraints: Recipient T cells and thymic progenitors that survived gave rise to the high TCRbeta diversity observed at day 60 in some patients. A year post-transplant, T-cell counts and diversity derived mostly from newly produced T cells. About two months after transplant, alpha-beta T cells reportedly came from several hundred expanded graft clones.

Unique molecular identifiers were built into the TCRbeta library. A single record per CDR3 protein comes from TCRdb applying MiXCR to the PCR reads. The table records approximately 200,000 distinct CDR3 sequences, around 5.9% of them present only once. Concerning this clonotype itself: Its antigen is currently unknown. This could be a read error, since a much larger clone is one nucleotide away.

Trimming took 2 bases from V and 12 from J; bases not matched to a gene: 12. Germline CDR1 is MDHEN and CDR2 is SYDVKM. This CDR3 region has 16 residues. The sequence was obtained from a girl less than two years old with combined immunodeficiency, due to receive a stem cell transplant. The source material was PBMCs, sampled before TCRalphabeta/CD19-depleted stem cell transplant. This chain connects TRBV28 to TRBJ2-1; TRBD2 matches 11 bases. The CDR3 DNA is TGTGCCAGCAGTTTAATCCGATTAGCGGGAGGGGATGGGCAGTTCTTC. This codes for CASSLIRLAGGDGQFF.